These 14 T cell receptor beta chains were sequenced from one sample in a study of OX40 agonist ivuxolimab in advanced cancers. Libraries came from the immunoSEQ multiplex PCR assay. The immuneACCESS repertoire file appears here via TCRdb, limited to in-frame rearrangements. These files lack a portion of the clones; in checked studies, under half of the deficit traces to unresolved V genes, and the cause of the others is not known. This sample has just over 90,000 clones in its table, and roughly 94% of those were observed once. The ten biggest clones cover approximately 2.9% of the sample. The sequences come from CD4+ or CD8+ T cells sorted from blood, collected in a trial of the OX40 agonist ivuxolimab. All receptors come from an adult with an advanced solid tumor such as melanoma, head and neck, liver or kidney cancer.

The chain recombines TRBV19 with TRBJ1-2; D remains ambiguous. Germline V CDR1 and CDR2: LNHDA, SQIVND (reference sequence). V gave up 2 bases and J gave up 8 bases, with 9 bases separating them. The CDR3 contains 12 residues. CDR3 nucleotide sequence: TGTGCCAGTAGTATACGGGGAGAGGGCTACACCTTC. Encoded protein: CASSIRGEGYTF.

The rearrangement joins TRBV27 to TRBJ1-5; D gene ambiguous. This CDR3 is 13 amino acids long. Germline values: CDR1 MNHEY, CDR2 SMNVEV (reference sequence). V dropped 6 bases and J dropped 2 bases, with 8 bases sitting between them. CDR3 nucleotide sequence: TGTGCCAGCAGAGGGTATGGCAATCAGCCCCAGCATTTT. Translating it yields CASRGYGNQPQHF.

The chain has TRBV28 and TRBJ1-5, with a weak D call TRBD1 (5 bases). The CDR3 sequence is 16 residues long. V lost 5 bases, J lost 7 bases, and 21 bases lay in between. The germline gives CDR1 MDHEN, CDR2 SYDVKM. CDR3 coding DNA: TGTGCCAGCAGTCCAGACGGGACGGGGTTTAGGCAGCCCCAGCATTTT. Translating it yields CASSPDGTGFRQPQHF.

The sample holds a few counts of this clone. The chain has TRBV7-3 and TRBJ2-2; D remains unclear. The CDR3 contains 12 residues. V lost 5 bases, J lost 5 bases, and 6 bases lay in between. Germline V CDR1 and CDR2: SGHTA, FQGTGA. CDR3 amino acids: CASSLRTGELFF. The CDR3 nucleotides read TGTGCCAGCAGCCTCCGTACCGGGGAGCTGTTTTTT.

V and J are TRBV6-5 and TRBJ1-2; the D is unclear. The CDR3 runs to 15 residues. The V end lost 6 bases, the J end lost 8 bases, and 22 bases lay between the germline ends. Germline CDR1 MNHEY, CDR2 SVGAGI. This chain's CDR3 is CASSEEGDNPIGYTF. In nucleotides, the CDR3 is TGTGCCAGCAGCGAGGAGGGCGATAACCCTATAGGCTACACCTTC.

Here the CDR3 DNA reads TGTGCCACCAGCAGAGATCAAGGGGGCTGGCAGCCCCAGCATTTT. Translated, it gives CATSRDQGGWQPQHF. This chain joins TRBV15 and TRBJ1-5; 7 nucleotides line up with TRBD1. V was clipped by 0 bases and J by 7 bases; unmatched bases: 6. This CDR3 spans 15 amino acids. Per the germline V gene, CDR1 is LNHNV and CDR2 is YYDKDF (reference sequence).

The chain is built from TRBV27 and TRBJ2-3, with TRBD2 identical over 7 bases. The germline V gene has CDR1 MNHEY and CDR2 SMNVEV (reference sequence). CDR3 size: 15 residues. V was clipped by 0 bases and J by 6 bases; unmatched bases: 6. The DNA for the CDR3 is TGTGCCAGCAGTTTATCGGGACTAAGAATCGATACGCAGTATTTT. This translates into CASSLSGLRIDTQYF.

This clone was seen a single time. The V call is TRBV4-1, the J call TRBJ2-1, with D perhaps TRBD1 or TRBD2 (6 bases each). Germline values: CDR1 MGHRA, CDR2 YSYEKL. This CDR3 spans 19 amino acids. The V end lost 3 bases, the J end lost 4 bases, and 25 bases lay between the germline ends. The CDR3, as DNA: TGCGCCAGCAGCCAGAAAGGGTTAACGGGGGCACGGAGTTACAATGAGCAGTTCTTC. Translated: CASSQKGLTGARSYNEQFF.

The chain joins TRBV7-2 to TRBJ2-1; 8 bases are shared with TRBD1. Germline V gene sequence: CDR1 SGHTA, CDR2 FQGNSA. With V trimmed by 5 bases and J by 2 bases, 8 bases remained unmatched. The CDR3 runs 16 residues. CDR3: CASSPVQGAPYNEQFF. The CDR3 region has the DNA TGTGCCAGCAGCCCGGTTCAGGGGGCCCCCTACAATGAGCAGTTCTTC. Drawing the rest from reference TRBV7-2 and TRBJ2-1, the complete variable domain is GAGVSQSPSNKVTEKGKDVELRCDPISGHTALYWYRQSLGQGLEFLIYFQGNSAPDKSGLPSDRFSAERTGGSVSTLTIQRTQQEDSAVYLCASSPVQGAPYNEQFFGPGTRLTVL.

J is TRBJ2-3 and V is TRBV9; 10 positions match TRBD2. In germline, CDR1 is SGDLS, CDR2 YYNGEE. This CDR3 is 16 amino acids long. Trimming cost V 3 bases and J 0 bases; bases outside gene matches: 4. The CDR3 DNA reads TGTGCCAGCAGCGAGGGACTAGCGACTAGCACAGATACGCAGTATTTT. As protein: CASSEGLATSTDTQYF.

This clone turned up a few times. V and J are TRBV7-9 and TRBJ1-1, with D possibly matching TRBD1 (6 bases). This CDR3 has 13 residues. Trimming took 1 base from V and 4 from J, leaving 7 bases between them. Germline CDR1 and CDR2: SEHNR and FQNEAQ (reference sequence). The CDR3 sequence is CASSLDRVTEAFF. CDR3 bases: TGTGCCAGCAGCTTAGACAGGGTCACTGAAGCTTTCTTT. Complete variable domain (other parts from reference TRBV7-9 and TRBJ1-1): DTGVSQNPRHKITKRGQNVTFRCDPISEHNRLYWYRQTLGQGPEFLTYFQNEAQLEKSRLLSDRFSAERPKGSFSTLEIQRTEQGDSAMYLCASSLDRVTEAFFGQGTRLTVV.

This rearrangement joins TRBV30 to TRBJ2-7, with 7 bases that match TRBD1. Looked up from germline, CDR1 is GTSNPN and CDR2 is SVGIG (reference sequence). The CDR3 loop spans 14 amino acids. The V gene end was trimmed by 3 bases and the J gene end by 2 bases; junction bases not matched to a gene: 7. The CDR3: CAWSRTGTAYEQYF. CDR3 DNA sequence: TGTGCCTGGAGCAGGACCGGGACAGCCTACGAGCAGTACTTC.

The chain recombines TRBV9 with TRBJ2-1; 10 bases fit TRBD2. The CDR3 has 15 residues. The J segment lost 7 bases and the V segment lost 2 bases, leaving 6 bases of the junction unmatched. Germline CDR1 and CDR2: SGDLS and YYNGEE. The CDR3 coding sequence is TGTGCCAGCAGCGTTGGACTAGCGGAGGGGAATGAGCAGTTCTTC. Its protein is CASSVGLAEGNEQFF.

The gene calls are TRBV27 and TRBJ2-7; 8 positions match TRBD1. The CDR3 is made up of 15 amino acids. From germline, CDR1 is MNHEY and CDR2 SMNVEV (reference sequence). Germline trimming cut 6 bases from V and 4 bases from J; bases unmatched to any gene: 11. CDR3 residues: CASSLGGQVAYEQYF. DNA of the CDR3: TGTGCCAGCAGCCTGGGGGGACAGGTTGCTTACGAGCAGTACTTC.